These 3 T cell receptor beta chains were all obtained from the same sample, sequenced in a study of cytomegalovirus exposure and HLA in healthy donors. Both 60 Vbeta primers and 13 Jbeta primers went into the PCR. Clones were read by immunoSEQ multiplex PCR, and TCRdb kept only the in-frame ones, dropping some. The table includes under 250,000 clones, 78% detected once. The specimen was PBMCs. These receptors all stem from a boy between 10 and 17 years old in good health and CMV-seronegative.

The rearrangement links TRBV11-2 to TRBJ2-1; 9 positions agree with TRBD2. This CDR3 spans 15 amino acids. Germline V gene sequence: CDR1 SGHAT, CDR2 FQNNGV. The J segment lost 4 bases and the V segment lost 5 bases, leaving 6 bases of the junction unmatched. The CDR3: CASSPLAGTYNEQFF. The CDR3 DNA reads TGTGCCAGCAGCCCTCTAGCGGGAACATACAATGAGCAGTTCTTC. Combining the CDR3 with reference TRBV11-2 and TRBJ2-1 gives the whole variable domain EAGVAQSPRYKIIEKRQSVAFWCNPISGHATLYWYQQILGQGPKLLIQFQNNGVVDDSQLPKDRFSAERLKGVDSTLKIQPAKLEDSAVYLCASSPLAGTYNEQFFGPGTRLTVL.

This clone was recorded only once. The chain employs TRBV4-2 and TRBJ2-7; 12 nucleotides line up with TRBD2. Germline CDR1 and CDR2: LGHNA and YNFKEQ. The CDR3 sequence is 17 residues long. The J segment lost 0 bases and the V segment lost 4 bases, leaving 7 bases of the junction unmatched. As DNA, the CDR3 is TGTGCCAGCAGCCGCGGACTAGCGGGGTCAAACTCCTACGAGCAGTACTTC. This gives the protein CASSRGLAGSNSYEQYF.

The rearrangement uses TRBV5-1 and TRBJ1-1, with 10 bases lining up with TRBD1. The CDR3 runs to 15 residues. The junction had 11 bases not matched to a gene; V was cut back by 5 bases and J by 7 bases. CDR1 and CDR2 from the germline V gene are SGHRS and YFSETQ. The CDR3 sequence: CASSPLDRGLIEAFF. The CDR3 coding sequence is TGCGCCAGCAGTCCCCTAGACAGGGGGCTTATTGAAGCTTTCTTT.